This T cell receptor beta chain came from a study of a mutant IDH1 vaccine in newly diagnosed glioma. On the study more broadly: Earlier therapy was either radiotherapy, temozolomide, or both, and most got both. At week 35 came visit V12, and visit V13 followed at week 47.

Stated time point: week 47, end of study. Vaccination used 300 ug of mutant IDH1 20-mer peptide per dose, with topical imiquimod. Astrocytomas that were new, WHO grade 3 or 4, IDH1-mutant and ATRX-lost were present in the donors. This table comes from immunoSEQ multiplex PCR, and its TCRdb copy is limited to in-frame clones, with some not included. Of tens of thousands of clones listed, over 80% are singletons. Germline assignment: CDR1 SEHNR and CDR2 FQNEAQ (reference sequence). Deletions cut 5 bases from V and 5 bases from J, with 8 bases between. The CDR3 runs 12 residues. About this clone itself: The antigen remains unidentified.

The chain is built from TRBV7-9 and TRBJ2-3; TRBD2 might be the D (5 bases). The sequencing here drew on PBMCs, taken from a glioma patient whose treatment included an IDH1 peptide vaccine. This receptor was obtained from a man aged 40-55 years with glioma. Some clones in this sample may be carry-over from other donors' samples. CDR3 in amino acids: CASSEGGDTQYF. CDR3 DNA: TGTGCCAGCAGCGAGGGCGGAGATACGCAGTATTTT.